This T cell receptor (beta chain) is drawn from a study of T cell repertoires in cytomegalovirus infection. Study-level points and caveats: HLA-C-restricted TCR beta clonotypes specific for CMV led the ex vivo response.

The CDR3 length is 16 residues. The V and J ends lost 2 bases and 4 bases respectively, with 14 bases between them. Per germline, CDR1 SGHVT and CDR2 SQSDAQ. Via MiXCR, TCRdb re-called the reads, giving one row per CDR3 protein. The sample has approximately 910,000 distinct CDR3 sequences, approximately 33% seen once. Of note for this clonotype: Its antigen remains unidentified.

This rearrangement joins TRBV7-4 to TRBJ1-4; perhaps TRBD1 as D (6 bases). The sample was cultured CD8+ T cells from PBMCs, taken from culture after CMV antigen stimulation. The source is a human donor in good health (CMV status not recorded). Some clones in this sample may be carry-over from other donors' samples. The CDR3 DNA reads TGTGCCAGCAGCTTAATATCTACAGGGCTTAATGAAAAACTGTTTTTT. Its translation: CASSLISTGLNEKLFF.